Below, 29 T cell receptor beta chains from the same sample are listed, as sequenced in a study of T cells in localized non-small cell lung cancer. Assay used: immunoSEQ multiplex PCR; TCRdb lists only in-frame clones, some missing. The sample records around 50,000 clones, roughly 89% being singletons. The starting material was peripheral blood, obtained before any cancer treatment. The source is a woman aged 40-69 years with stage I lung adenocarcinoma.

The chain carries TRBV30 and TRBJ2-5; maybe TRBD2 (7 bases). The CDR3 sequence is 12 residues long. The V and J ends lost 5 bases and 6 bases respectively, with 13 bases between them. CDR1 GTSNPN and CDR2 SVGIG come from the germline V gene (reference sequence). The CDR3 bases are TGTGCCTGGGAGGGAGGGGGAAAGACCCAGTACTTC. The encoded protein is CAWEGGGKTQYF.

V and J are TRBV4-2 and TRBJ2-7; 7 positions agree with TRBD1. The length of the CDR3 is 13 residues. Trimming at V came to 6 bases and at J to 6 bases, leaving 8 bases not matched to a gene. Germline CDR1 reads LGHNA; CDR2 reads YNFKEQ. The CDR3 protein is CASSHTGEREQYF. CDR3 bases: TGTGCCAGCAGTCACACAGGGGAGCGCGAGCAGTACTTC.

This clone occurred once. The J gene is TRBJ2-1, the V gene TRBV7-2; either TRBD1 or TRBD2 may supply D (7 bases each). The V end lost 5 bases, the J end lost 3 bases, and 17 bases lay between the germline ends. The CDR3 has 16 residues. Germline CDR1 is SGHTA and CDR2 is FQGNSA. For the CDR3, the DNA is TGTGCCAGCAGCAGCAGGGGGGGAGAAAACTACAATGAGCAGTTCTTC. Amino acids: CASSSRGGENYNEQFF. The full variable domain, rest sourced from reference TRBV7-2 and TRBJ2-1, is GAGVSQSPSNKVTEKGKDVELRCDPISGHTALYWYRQSLGQGLEFLIYFQGNSAPDKSGLPSDRFSAERTGGSVSTLTIQRTQQEDSAVYLCASSSRGGENYNEQFFGPGTRLTVL.

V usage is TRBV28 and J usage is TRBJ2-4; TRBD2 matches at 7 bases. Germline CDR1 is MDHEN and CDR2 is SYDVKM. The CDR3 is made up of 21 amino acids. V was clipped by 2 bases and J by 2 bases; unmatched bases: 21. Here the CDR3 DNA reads TGTGCCAGCAGTTTAAACGTCTTAGGCCGGACTAGTGATATAACCAAAAACATTCAGTACTTC. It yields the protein CASSLNVLGRTSDITKNIQYF.

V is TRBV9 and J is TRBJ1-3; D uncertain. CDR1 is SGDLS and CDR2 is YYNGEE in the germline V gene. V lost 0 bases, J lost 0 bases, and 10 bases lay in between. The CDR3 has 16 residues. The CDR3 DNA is TGTGCCAGCAGCGTAGTGAGTGCGAGCTCTGGAAACACCATATATTTT. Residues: CASSVVSASSGNTIYF.

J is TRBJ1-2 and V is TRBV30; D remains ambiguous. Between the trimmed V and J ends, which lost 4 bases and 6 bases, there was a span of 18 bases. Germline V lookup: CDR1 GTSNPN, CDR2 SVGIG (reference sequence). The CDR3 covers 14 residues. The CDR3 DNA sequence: TGTGCCTGGACTCCTATGTCGGCCACGGATGGCTACACCTTC. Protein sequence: CAWTPMSATDGYTF. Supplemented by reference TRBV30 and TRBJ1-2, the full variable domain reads SQTIHQWPATLVQPVGSPLSLECTVEGTSNPNLYWYRQAAGRGLQLLFYSVGIGQISSEVPQNLSASRPQDRQFILSSKKLLLSDSGFYLCAWTPMSATDGYTFGSGTRLTVV.

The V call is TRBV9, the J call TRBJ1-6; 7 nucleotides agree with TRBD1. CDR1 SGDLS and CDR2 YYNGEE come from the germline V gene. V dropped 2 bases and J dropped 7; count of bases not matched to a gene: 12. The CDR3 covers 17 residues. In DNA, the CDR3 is TGTGCCAGCAGCGTCGAATCGGGACAGAGCTCGAATTCACCCCTCCACTTT. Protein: CASSVESGQSSNSPLHF.

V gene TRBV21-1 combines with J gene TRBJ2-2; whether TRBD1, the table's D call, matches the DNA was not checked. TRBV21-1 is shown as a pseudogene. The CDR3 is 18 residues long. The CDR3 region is CASMLLKTGPVFFGELFF. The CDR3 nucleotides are TGTGCCAGCATGTTACTAAAAACAGGGCCGGTTTTTTTCGGGGAGCTGTTTTTT.

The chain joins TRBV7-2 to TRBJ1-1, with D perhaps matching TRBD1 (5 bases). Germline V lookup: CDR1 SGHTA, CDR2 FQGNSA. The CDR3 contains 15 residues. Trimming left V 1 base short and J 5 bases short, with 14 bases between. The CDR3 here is CASSLERQLGTEAFF. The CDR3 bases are TGTGCCAGCAGCTTAGAGAGACAGCTGGGAACTGAAGCTTTCTTT.

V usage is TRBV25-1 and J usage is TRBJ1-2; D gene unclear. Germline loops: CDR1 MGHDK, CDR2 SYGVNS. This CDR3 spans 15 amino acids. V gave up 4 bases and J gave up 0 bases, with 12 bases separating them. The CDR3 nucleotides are TGTGCCAGCAGTGGCCCTCTTACCTCTAACTATGGCTACACCTTC. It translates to CASSGPLTSNYGYTF.

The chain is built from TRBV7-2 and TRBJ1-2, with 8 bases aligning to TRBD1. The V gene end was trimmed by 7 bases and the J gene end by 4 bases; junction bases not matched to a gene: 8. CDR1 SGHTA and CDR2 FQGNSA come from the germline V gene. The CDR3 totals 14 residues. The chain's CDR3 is CASIPDRVGYGYTF. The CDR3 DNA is TGTGCCAGCATACCGGACAGGGTCGGCTATGGCTACACCTTC.

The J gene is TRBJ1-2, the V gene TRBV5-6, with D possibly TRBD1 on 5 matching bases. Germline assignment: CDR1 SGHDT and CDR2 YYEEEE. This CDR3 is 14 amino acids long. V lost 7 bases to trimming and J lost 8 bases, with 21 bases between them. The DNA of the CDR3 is TGTGCCAGCCGCGTCGCAGGGTTATATGAGGGCTACACCTTC. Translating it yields CASRVAGLYEGYTF.

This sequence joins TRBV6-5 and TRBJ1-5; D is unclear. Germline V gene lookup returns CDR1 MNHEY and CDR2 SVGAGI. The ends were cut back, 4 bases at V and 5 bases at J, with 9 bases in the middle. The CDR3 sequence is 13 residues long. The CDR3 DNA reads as TGTGCCAGCAGTTCGAATAATTATCAGCCCCAGCATTTT. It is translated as CASSSNNYQPQHF.

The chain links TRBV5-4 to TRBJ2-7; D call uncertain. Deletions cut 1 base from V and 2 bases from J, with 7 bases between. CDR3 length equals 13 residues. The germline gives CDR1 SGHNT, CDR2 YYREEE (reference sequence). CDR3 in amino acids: CASSLIDTYEQYF. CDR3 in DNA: TGTGCCAGCAGCTTGATTGACACCTACGAGCAGTACTTC.

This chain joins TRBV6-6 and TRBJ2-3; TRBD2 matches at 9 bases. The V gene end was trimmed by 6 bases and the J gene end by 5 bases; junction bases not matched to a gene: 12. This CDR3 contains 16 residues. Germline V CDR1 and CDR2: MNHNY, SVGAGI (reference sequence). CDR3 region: CASSHNTGGGGDTQYF. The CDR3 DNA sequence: TGTGCCAGCAGCCACAACACGGGCGGGGGGGGAGATACGCAGTATTTT.

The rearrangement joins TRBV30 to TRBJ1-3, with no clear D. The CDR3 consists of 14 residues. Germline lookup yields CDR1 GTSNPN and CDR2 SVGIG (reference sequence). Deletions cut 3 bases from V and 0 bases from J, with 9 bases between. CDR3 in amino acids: CAWSFTSSGNTIYF. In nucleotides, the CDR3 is TGTGCCTGGAGCTTCACCAGCTCTGGAAACACCATATATTTT.

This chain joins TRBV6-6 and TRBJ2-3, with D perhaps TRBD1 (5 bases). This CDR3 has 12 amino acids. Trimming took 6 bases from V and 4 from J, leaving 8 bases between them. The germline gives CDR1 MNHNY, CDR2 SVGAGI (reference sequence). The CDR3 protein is CASSLGADTQYF. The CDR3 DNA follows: TGTGCCAGCAGCTTAGGGGCAGATACGCAGTATTTT.

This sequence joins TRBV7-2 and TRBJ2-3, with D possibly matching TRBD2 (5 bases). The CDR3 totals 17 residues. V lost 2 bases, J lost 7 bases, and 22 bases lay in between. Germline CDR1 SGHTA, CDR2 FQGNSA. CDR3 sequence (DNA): TGTGCCAGCAGCTTATCGGGTGTGTCGGGGTTGGGGAATACGCAGTATTTT. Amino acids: CASSLSGVSGLGNTQYF.

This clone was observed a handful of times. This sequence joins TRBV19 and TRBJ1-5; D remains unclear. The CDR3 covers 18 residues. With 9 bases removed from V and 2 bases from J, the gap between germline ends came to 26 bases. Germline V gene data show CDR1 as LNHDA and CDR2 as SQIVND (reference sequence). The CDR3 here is CASTLDPTGVTGNQPQHF. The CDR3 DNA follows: TGTGCCAGCACCCTCGACCCAACGGGAGTTACGGGCAATCAGCCCCAGCATTTT. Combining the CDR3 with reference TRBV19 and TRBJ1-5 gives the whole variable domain DGGITQSPKYLFRKEGQNVTLSCEQNLNHDAMYWYRQDPGQGLRLIYYSQIVNDFQKGDIAEGYSVSREKKESFPLTVTSAQKNPTAFYLCASTLDPTGVTGNQPQHFGDGTRLSIL.

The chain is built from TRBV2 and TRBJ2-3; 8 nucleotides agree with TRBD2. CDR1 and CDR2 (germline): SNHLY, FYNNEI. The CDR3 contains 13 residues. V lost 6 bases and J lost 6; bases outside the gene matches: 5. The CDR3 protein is CASRVAGTDTQYF. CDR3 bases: TGTGCCAGCAGGGTAGCGGGGACGGATACGCAGTATTTT. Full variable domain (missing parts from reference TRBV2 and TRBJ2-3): EPEVTQTPSHQVTQMGQEVILRCVPISNHLYFYWYRQILGQKVEFLVSFYNNEISEKSEIFDDQFSVERPDGSNFTLKIRSTKLEDSAMYFCASRVAGTDTQYFGPGTRLTVL.

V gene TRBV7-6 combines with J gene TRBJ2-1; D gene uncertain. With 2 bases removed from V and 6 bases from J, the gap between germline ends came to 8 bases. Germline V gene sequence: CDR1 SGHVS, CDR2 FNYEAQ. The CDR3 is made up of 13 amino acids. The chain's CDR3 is CASSLIMGNEQFF. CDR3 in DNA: TGTGCCAGCAGCTTAATAATGGGCAATGAGCAGTTCTTC.

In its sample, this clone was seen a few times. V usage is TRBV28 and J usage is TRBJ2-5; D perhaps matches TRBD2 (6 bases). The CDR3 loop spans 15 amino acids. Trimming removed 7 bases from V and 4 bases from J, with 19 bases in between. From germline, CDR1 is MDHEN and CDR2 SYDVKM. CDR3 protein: CASKNYRRDVETQYF. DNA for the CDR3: TGTGCCAGCAAAAACTACCGGCGGGATGTAGAGACCCAGTACTTC. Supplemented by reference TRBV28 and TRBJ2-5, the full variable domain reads DVKVTQSSRYLVKRTGEKVFLECVQDMDHENMFWYRQDPGLGLRLIYFSYDVKMKEKGDIPEGYSVSREKKERFSLILESASTNQTSMYLCASKNYRRDVETQYFGPGTRLLVL.

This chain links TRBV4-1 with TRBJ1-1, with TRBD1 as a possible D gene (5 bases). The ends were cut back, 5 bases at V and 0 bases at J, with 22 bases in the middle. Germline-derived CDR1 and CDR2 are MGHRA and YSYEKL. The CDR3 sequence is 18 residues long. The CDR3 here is CASSREGTGPFMNTEAFF. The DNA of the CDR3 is TGCGCCAGCAGCAGGGAGGGCACAGGTCCATTCATGAACACTGAAGCTTTCTTT.

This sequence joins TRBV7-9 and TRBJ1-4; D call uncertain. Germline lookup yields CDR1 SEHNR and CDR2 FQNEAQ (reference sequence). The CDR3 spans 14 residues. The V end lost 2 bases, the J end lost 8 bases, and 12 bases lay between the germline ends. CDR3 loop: CASSLMAEGEKLFF. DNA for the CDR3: TGTGCCAGCAGCTTAATGGCAGAAGGGGAAAAACTGTTTTTT.

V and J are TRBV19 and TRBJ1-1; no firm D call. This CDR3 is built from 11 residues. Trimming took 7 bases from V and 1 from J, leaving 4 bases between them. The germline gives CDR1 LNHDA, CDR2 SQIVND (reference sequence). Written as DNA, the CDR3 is TGTGCCAGTATGGGGAACACTGAAGCTTTCTTT. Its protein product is CASMGNTEAFF.

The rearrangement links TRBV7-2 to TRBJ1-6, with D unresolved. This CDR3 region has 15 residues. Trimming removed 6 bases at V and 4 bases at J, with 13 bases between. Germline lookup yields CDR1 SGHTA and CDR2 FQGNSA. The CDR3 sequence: CASSLAGRYNSPLHF. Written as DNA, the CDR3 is TGTGCCAGCAGTCTAGCGGGCAGATATAATTCACCCCTCCACTTT.

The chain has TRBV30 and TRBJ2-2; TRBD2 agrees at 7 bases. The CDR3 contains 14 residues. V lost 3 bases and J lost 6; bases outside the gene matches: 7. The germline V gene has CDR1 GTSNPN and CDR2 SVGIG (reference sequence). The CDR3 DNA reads TGTGCCTGGAGGGAAAGCGGGGAGGCCGGGGAGCTGTTTTTT. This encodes CAWRESGEAGELFF.

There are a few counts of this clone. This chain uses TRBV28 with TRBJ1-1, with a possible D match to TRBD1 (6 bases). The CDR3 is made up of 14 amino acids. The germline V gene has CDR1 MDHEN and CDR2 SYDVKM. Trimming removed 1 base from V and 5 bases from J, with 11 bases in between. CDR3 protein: CASSLLKGGTEAFF. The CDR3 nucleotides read TGTGCCAGCAGTTTATTAAAGGGGGGGACTGAAGCTTTCTTT.

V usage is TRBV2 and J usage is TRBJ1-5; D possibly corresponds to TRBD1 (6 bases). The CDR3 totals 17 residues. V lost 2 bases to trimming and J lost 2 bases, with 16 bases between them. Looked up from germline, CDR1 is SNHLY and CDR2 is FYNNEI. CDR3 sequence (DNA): TGTGCCAGCAGTGAATGGGGGCAGGATGAGGGCAATCAGCCCCAGCATTTT. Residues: CASSEWGQDEGNQPQHF.